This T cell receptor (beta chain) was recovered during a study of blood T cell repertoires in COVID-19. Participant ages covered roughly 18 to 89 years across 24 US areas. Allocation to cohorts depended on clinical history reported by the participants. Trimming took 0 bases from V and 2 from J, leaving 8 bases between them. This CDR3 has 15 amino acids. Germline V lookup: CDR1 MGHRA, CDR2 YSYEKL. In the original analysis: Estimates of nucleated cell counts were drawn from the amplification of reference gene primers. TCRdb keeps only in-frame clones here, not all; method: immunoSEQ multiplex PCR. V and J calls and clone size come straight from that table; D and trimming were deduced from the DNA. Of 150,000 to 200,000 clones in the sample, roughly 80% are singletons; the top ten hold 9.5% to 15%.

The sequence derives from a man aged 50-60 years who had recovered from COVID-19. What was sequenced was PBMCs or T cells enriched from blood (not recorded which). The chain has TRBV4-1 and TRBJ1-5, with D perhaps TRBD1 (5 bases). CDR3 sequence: CASSQEGVRNQPQHF. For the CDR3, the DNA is TGCGCCAGCAGCCAAGAAGGGGTCCGCAATCAGCCCCAGCATTTT.